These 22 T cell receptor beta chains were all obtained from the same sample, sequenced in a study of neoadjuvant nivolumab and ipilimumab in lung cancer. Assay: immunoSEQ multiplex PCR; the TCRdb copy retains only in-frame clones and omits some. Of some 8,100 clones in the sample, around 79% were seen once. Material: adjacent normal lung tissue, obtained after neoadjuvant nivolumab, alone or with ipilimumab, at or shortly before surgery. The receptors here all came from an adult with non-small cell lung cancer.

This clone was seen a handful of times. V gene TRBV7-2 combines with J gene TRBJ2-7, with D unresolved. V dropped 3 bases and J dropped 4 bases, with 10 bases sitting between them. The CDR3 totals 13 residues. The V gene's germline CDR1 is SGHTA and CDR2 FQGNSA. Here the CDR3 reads CASSLSWLYEQYF. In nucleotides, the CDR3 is TGTGCCAGCAGCTTGAGTTGGCTTTACGAGCAGTACTTC. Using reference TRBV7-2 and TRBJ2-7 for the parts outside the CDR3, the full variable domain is GAGVSQSPSNKVTEKGKDVELRCDPISGHTALYWYRQSLGQGLEFLIYFQGNSAPDKSGLPSDRFSAERTGGSVSTLTIQRTQQEDSAVYLCASSLSWLYEQYFGPGTRLTVT.

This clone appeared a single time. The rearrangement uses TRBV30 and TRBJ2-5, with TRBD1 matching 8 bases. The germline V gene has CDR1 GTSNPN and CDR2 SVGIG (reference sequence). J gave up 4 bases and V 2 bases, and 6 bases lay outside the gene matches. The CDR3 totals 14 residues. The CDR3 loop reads CAWSPGQGIETQYF. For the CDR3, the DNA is TGTGCCTGGAGTCCCGGACAGGGTATAGAGACCCAGTACTTC.

The CDR3 here is CASRLAQCGEQYF. In DNA, the CDR3 is TGTGCAAGTCGCTTAGCGCAGTGCGGGGAGCAGTACTTC. The chain has TRBV12-2 and TRBJ2-7; no DNA check was done on the table's D call, TRBD2. TRBV12-2 is flagged as a pseudogene. This CDR3 contains 13 residues.

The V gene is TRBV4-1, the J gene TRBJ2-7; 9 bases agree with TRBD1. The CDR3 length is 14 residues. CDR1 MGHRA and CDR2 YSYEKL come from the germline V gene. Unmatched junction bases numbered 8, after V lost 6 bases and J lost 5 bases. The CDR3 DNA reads TGCGCCAGCAGTCGGGGGAGGGACAGGGACGAGCAGTACTTC. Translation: CASSRGRDRDEQYF.

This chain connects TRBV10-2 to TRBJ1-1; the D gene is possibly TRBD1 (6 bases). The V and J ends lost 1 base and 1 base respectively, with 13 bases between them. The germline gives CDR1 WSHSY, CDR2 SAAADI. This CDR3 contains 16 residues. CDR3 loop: CASSEFPGQSNTEAFF. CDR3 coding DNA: TGCGCCAGCAGTGAGTTCCCAGGACAGTCGAACACTGAAGCTTTCTTT.

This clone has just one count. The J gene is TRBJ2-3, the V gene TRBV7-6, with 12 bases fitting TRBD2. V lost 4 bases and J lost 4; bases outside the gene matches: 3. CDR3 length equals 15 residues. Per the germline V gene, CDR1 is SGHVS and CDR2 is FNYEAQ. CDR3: CASSSPSGGADTQYF. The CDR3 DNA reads TGTGCCAGCAGCTCTCCTAGCGGGGGGGCAGATACGCAGTATTTT. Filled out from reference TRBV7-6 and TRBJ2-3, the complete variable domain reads GAGVSQSPRYKVTKRGQDVALRCDPISGHVSLYWYRQALGQGPEFLTYFNYEAQQDKSGLPNDRFSAERPEGSISTLTIQRTEQRDSAMYRCASSSPSGGADTQYFGPGTRLTVL.

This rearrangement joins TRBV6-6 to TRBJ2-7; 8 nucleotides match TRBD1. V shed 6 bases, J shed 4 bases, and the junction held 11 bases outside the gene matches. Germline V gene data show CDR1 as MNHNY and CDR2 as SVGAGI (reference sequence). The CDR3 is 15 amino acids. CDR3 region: CASSPGTGVLYEQYF. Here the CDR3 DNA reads TGTGCCAGCAGCCCCGGGACAGGCGTCTTATACGAGCAGTACTTC.

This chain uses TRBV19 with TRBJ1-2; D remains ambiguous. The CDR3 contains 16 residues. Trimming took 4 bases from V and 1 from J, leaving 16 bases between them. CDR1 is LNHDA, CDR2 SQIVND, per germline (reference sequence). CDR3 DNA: TGTGCCAGTAGTACGTACCACAGCGCCCTTAACTATGGCTACACCTTC. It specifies CASSTYHSALNYGYTF.

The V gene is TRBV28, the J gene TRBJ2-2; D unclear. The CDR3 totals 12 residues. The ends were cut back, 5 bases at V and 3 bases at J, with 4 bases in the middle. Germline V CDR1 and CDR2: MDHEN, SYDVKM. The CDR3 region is CASSLYTGELFF. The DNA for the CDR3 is TGTGCCAGCAGTCTGTACACCGGGGAGCTGTTTTTT.

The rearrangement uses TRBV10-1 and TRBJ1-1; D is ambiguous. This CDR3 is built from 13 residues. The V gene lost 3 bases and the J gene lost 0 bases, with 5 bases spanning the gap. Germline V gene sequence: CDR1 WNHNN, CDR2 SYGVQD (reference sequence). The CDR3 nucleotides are TGCGCCAGCAGTGACATGATGAACACTGAAGCTTTCTTT. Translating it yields CASSDMMNTEAFF.

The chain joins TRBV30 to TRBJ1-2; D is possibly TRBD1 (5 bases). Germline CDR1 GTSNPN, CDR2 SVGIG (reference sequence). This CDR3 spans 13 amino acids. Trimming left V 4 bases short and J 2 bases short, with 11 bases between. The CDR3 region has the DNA TGTGCCTGGATCACCGACAGAAACTATGGCTACACCTTC. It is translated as CAWITDRNYGYTF. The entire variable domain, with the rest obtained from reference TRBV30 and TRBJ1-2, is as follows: SQTIHQWPATLVQPVGSPLSLECTVEGTSNPNLYWYRQAAGRGLQLLFYSVGIGQISSEVPQNLSASRPQDRQFILSSKKLLLSDSGFYLCAWITDRNYGYTFGSGTRLTVV.

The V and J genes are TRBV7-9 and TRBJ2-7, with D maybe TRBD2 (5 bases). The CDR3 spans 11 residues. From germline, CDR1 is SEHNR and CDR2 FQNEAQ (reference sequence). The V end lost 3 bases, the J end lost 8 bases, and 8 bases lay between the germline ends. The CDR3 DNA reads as TGTGCCAGCAGCTTCCGGGATCAGCAGTACTTC. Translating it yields CASSFRDQQYF. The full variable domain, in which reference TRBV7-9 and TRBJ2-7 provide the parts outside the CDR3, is DTGVSQNPRHKITKRGQNVTFRCDPISEHNRLYWYRQTLGQGPEFLTYFQNEAQLEKSRLLSDRFSAERPKGSFSTLEIQRTEQGDSAMYLCASSFRDQQYFGPGTRLTVT.

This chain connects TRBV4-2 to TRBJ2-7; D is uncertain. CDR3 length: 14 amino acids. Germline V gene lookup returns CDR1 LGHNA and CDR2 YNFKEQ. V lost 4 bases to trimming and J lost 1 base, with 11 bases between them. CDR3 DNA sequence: TGTGCCAGCAGCCTCGAGACGCTGTCCTACGAGCAGTACTTC. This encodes CASSLETLSYEQYF.

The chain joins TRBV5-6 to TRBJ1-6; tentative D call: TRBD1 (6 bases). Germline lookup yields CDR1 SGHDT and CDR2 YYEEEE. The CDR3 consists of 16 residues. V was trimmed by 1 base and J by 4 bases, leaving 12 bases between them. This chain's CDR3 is CASSLKTDRYNSPLHF. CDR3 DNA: TGTGCCAGCAGCTTGAAAACGGACAGATATAATTCACCCCTCCACTTT. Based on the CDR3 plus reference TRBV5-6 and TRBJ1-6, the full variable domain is DAGVTQSPTHLIKTRGQQVTLRCSPKSGHDTVSWYQQALGQGPQFIFQYYEEEERQRGNFPDRFSGHQFPNYSSELNVNALLLGDSALYLCASSLKTDRYNSPLHFGNGTRLTVT.

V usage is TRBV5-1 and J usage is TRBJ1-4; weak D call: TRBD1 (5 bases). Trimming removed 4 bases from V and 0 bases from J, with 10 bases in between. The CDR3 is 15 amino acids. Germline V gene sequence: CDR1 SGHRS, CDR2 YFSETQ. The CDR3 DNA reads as TGCGCCAGCAGCCAGAGGACATCAACTAATGAAAAACTGTTTTTT. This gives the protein CASSQRTSTNEKLFF.

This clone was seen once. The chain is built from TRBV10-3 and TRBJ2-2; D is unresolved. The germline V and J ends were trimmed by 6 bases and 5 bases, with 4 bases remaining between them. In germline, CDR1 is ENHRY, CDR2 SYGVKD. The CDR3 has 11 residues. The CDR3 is CAIRGTGELFF. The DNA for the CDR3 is TGTGCCATCAGGGGGACCGGGGAGCTGTTTTTT.

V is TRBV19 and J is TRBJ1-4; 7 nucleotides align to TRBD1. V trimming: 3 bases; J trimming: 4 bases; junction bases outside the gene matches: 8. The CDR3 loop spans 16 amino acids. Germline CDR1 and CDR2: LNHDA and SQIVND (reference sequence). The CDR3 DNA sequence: TGTGCCAGTAGTATGGGGACAGTTTTTGATAATGAAAAACTGTTTTTT. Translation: CASSMGTVFDNEKLFF.

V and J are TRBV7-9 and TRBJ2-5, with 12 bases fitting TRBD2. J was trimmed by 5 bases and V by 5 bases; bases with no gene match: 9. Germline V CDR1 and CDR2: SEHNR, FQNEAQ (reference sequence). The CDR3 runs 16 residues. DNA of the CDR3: TGTGCCAGCAGCCAGAACCTAGCGGGGGGGCTGGAGACCCAGTACTTC. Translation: CASSQNLAGGLETQYF.

This CDR3 is CSVSSGNNEQFF. The CDR3 region has the DNA TGCAGCGTTAGTAGCGGGAACAATGAGCAGTTCTTC. The rearrangement joins TRBV29-1 to TRBJ2-1, with 8 bases aligning to TRBD2. The CDR3 is 12 residues long. Germline V gene lookup returns CDR1 SQVTM and CDR2 ANQGSEA. The V gene end was trimmed by 5 bases and the J gene end by 5 bases; junction bases not matched to a gene: 2.

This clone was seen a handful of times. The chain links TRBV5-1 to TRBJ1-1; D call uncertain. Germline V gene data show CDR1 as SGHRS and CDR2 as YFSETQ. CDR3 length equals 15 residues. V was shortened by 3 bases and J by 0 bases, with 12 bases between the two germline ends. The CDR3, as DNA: TGCGCCAGCAGCTCTGATTGGCACTTGAACACTGAAGCTTTCTTT. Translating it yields CASSSDWHLNTEAFF.

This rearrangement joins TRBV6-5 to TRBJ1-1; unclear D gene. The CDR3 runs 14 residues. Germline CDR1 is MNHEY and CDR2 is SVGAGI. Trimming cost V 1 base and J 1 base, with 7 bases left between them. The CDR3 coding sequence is TGTGCCAGCAGTTACTTAAGGTGGAACACTGAAGCTTTCTTT. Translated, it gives CASSYLRWNTEAFF.

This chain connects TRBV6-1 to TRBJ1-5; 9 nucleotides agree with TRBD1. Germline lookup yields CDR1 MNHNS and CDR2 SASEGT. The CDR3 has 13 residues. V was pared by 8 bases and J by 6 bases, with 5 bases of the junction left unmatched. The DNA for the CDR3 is TGTGCCAGCGGACAGGGGAGAAGTCAGCCCCAGCATTTT. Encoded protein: CASGQGRSQPQHF.